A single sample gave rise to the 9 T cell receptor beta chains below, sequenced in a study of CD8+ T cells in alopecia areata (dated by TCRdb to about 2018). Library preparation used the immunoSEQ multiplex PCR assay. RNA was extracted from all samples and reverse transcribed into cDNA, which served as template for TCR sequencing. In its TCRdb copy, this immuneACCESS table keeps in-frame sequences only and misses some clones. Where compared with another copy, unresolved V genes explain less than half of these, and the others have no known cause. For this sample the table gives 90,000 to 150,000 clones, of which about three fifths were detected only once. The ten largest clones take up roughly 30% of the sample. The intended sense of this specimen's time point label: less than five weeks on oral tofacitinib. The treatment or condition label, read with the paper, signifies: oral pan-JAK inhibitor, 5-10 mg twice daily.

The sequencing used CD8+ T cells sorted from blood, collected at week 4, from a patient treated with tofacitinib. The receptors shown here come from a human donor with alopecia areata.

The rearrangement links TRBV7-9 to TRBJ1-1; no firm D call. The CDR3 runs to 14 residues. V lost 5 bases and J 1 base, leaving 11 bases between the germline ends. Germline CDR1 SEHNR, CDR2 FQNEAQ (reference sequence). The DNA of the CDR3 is TGTGCCAGCAGCCCAAACTCAGGGAACACTGAAGCTTTCTTT. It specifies CASSPNSGNTEAFF.

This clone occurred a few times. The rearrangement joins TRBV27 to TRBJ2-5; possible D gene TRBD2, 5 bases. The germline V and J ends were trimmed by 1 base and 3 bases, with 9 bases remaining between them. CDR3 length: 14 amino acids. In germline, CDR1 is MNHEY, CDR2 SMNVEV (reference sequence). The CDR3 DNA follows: TGTGCCAGCAGTTTATGGCCCGGGGAAGAGACCCAGTACTTC. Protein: CASSLWPGEETQYF.

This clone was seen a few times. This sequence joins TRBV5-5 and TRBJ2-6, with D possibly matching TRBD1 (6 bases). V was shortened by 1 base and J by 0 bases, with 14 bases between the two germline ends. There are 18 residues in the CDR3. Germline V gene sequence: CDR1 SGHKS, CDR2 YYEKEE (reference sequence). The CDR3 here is CASSLRRGAFSGANVLTF. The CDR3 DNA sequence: TGTGCCAGCAGCTTGCGCAGGGGCGCTTTCTCTGGGGCCAACGTCCTGACTTTC. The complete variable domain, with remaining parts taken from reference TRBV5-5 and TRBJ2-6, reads DAGVTQSPTHLIKTRGQQVTLRCSPISGHKSVSWYQQVLGQGPQFIFQYYEKEERGRGNFPDRFSARQFPNYSSELNVNALLLGDSALYLCASSLRRGAFSGANVLTFGAGSRLTVL.

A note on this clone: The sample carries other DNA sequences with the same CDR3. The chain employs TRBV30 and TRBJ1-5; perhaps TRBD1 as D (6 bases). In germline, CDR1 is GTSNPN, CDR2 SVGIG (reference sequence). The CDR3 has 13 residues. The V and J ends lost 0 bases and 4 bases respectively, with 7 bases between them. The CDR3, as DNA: TGTGCCTGGAGTGTTCAGGGGAATCAGCCCCAGCATTTT. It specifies CAWSVQGNQPQHF.

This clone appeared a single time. The DNA for the CDR3 is TGTGCCAGCAGTGCGGGAGCGGGGGGGTACAATGAGCAGTTCTTC. This encodes CASSAGAGGYNEQFF. This rearrangement joins TRBV2 to TRBJ2-1; 10 bases are shared with TRBD2. J gave up 4 bases and V 4 bases, and 4 bases lay outside the gene matches. The germline CDR1 and CDR2 sequences are SNHLY and FYNNEI. The length of the CDR3 is 15 residues.

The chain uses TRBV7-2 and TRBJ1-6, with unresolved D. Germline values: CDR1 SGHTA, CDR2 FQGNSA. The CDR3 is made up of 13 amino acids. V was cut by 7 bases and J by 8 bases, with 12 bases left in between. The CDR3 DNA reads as TGTGCCAGCAATGAGGGTTCATATTCACCCCTCCACTTT. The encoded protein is CASNEGSYSPLHF.

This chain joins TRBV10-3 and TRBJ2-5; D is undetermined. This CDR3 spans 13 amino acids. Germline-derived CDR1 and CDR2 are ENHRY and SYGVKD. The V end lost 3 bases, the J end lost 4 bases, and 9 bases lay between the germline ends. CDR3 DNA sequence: TGTGCCATCAGTGAAGATATGGTAGAGACCCAGTACTTC. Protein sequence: CAISEDMVETQYF.

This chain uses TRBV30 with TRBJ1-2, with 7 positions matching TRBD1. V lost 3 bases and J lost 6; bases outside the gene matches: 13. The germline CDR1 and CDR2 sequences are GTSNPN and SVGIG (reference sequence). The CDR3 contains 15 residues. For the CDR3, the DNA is TGTGCCTGGAGCAGTGGGGCAGGGGGAGGTAATGGCTACACCTTC. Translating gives CAWSSGAGGGNGYTF.

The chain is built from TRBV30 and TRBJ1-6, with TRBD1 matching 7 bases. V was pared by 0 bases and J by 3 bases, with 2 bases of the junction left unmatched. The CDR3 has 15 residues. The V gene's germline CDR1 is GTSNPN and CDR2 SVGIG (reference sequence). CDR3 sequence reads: CAWSVGGGYNSPLHF. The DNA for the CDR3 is TGTGCCTGGAGTGTAGGGGGCGGCTATAATTCACCCCTCCACTTT. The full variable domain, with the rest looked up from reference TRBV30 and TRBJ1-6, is SQTIHQWPATLVQPVGSPLSLECTVEGTSNPNLYWYRQAAGRGLQLLFYSVGIGQISSEVPQNLSASRPQDRQFILSSKKLLLSDSGFYLCAWSVGGGYNSPLHFGNGTRLTVT.